One sample yielded the 19 T cell receptor beta chains listed below, sequenced in a study of T cell repertoires in cytomegalovirus infection. Antigens of these TCRs are unknown. TCRdb reprocessed the reads via MiXCR and lists one record per CDR3 protein. The repertoire consists of hundreds of thousands of distinct CDR3 sequences, with roughly a third occurring once and the leading ten covering roughly 15%. Sample: cultured PBMCs, taken from culture after CMV antigen stimulation. These receptors came from a human donor in good health (CMV status not recorded). Some clones in this sample may be carry-over from other donors' samples.

This clonotype was observed a few times. This chain links TRBV24-1 with TRBJ2-2, with D possibly matching TRBD1 (5 bases). The CDR3 spans 15 residues. Per germline, CDR1 KGHDR and CDR2 SFDVKD. Trimming left V 3 bases short and J 3 bases short, with 10 bases between. CDR3 coding DNA: TGTGCCACCAGTGATACCCAAGGGGACACCGGGGAGCTGTTTTTT. Its translation is CATSDTQGDTGELFF.

This rearrangement joins TRBV5-1 to TRBJ2-3, with TRBD2 matching 9 bases. Germline CDR1 reads SGHRS; CDR2 reads YFSETQ. J lost 6 bases, V lost 5 bases, and 16 bases had no gene match. CDR3 length: 17 amino acids. The DNA for the CDR3 is TGCGCCAGCAGACCGGGGCCGGCTAGCGGGAACCAGGATACGCAGTATTTT. Translated, it gives CASRPGPASGNQDTQYF.

The chain links TRBV20-1 to TRBJ2-2; D not certain. Germline CDR1 reads DFQATT; CDR2 reads SNEGSKA (reference sequence). The CDR3 runs to 14 residues. Trimming took off 0 bases at V and 2 bases at J, with 7 bases between the two ends. CDR3 DNA sequence: TGCAGTGCTAGAGAATACCCAAACACCGGGGAGCTGTTTTTT. This codes for CSAREYPNTGELFF.

The chain uses TRBV12-3 or TRBV12-4 and TRBJ1-3, with TRBD1 matching over 7 bases. This CDR3 is 18 amino acids long. V dropped 9 bases and J dropped 0; count of bases not matched to a gene: 17. The CDR3 DNA reads as TGTGCCAGTGTCACAGGGGCATCCCAATCCCCCTCTGGAAACACCATATATTTT. Residues: CASVTGASQSPSGNTIYF.

Regarding this clonotype: Germline and junction disagree at one end, which may indicate a read error. The chain has TRBV20-1 and TRBJ2-5, with TRBD2 matching 8 bases. This CDR3 has 14 amino acids. The V gene's germline CDR1 is DFQATT and CDR2 SNEGSKA (reference sequence). This chain's CDR3 is CSATSGTSQGTQYF. In DNA form, the CDR3 reads TGCAGTGCAACTTCCGGGACTAGTCAAGGGACCCAGTACTTC.

The chain uses TRBV7-6 and TRBJ2-3; 8 bases agree with TRBD2. The CDR3 has 16 residues. Looked up from germline, CDR1 is SGHVS and CDR2 is FNYEAQ. Trimming at V came to 1 base and at J to 5 bases, leaving 8 bases not matched to a gene. The CDR3 DNA reads TGTGCCAGCAGCTTAGGTGGACTAGCCGGTAAAGATACGCAGTATTTT. Amino acid sequence: CASSLGGLAGKDTQYF. Based on the CDR3 plus reference TRBV7-6 and TRBJ2-3, the full variable domain is GAGVSQSPRYKVTKRGQDVALRCDPISGHVSLYWYRQALGQGPEFLTYFNYEAQQDKSGLPNDRFSAERPEGSISTLTIQRTEQRDSAMYRCASSLGGLAGKDTQYFGPGTRLTVL.

The chain links TRBV12-3 or TRBV12-4 to TRBJ1-1, with TRBD1 matching 7 bases. The CDR3 totals 14 residues. V lost 6 bases and J lost 0; bases outside the gene matches: 4. The CDR3 nucleotides are TGTGCCAGCAGATCAGGGACAGTGAACACTGAAGCTTTCTTT. This translates into CASRSGTVNTEAFF.

This clonotype was counted a few times. This chain connects TRBV19 to TRBJ2-3; 7 bases fit TRBD2. The CDR3 spans 16 residues. Trimming removed 3 bases from V and 0 bases from J; junction bases left unmatched: 6. Germline assignment: CDR1 LNHDA and CDR2 SQIVND (reference sequence). The CDR3 nucleotides are TGTGCCAGTAGTATTTCTAGCGGACCCAGCACAGATACGCAGTATTTT. Its translation: CASSISSGPSTDTQYF.

This chain links TRBV18 with TRBJ2-2; TRBD1 matches 8 bases. The junction had 4 bases not matched to a gene; V was cut back by 4 bases and J by 0 bases. Germline CDR1 is KGHSH and CDR2 is LQKENI. CDR3 length: 16 residues. The CDR3 sequence is CASSLQDRANTGELFF. The DNA for the CDR3 is TGTGCCAGCTCACTCCAGGACAGGGCGAACACCGGGGAGCTGTTTTTT.

The J gene is TRBJ2-7, the V gene TRBV6-2 or TRBV6-3; D is unclear. Trimming cost V 5 bases and J 4 bases, with 15 bases left between them. This CDR3 contains 14 residues. CDR1 is MNHEY, CDR2 SVGEGT, per germline. CDR3 sequence (DNA): TGTGCCAGCAGTCAAGGACGTTGGCTGTACGAGCAGTACTTC. As protein: CASSQGRWLYEQYF.

The chain links TRBV20-1 to TRBJ1-3, with D uncertain. The CDR3 contains 12 residues. Per germline, CDR1 DFQATT and CDR2 SNEGSKA (reference sequence). V lost 8 bases and J lost 8, with 16 bases in between. CDR3 DNA: TGCAGTCCCTCCCCGGCGGAGCACACCATATATTTT. This codes for CSPSPAEHTIYF.

V and J are TRBV6-2 or TRBV6-3 and TRBJ2-7; possibly TRBD2 for D (5 bases). V lost 4 bases and J lost 3, with 16 bases in between. Germline CDR1 and CDR2: MNHEY and SVGEGT. The CDR3 is 15 residues long. Here the CDR3 DNA reads TGTGCCAGCAGTTCGCCCGGGGTACCCTACTACGAGCAGTACGTC. Protein product: CASSSPGVPYYEQYV.

Ten or more counts support this clonotype. This chain links TRBV4-1 with TRBJ2-1, with TRBD1 identical over 7 bases. After removal of 4 bases from V and 11 bases from J, the junction contained 5 bases not matched to a gene. CDR3 length equals 12 residues. Germline V CDR1 and CDR2: MGHRA, YSYEKL. The CDR3 is CASSLPGQQQFF. The DNA for the CDR3 is TGCGCCAGCAGCCTACCGGGACAGCAGCAGTTCTTC.

The chain recombines TRBV19 with TRBJ1-5; D ambiguous. Germline-derived CDR1 and CDR2 are LNHDA and SQIVND (reference sequence). The V and J ends lost 1 base and 7 bases respectively, with 14 bases between them. CDR3 length: 15 residues. For the CDR3, the DNA is TGTGCCAGTAGTATAGGACTCAAAAGGGAACAGCCCCAGCATTTT. This translates into CASSIGLKREQPQHF.

This clonotype was seen a few times. The chain joins TRBV4-3 to TRBJ2-5, with TRBD2 identical over 10 bases. The ends lost 0 bases at V and 2 bases at J; junction bases unmatched: 9. Germline values: CDR1 LGHNA, CDR2 YSLEER. The CDR3 consists of 18 residues. The CDR3 nucleotides read TGCGCCAGCAGCCAAGAAAAAGCACTAGCGGGGACACAAGAGACCCAGTACTTC. Amino acids: CASSQEKALAGTQETQYF.

This chain uses TRBV5-1 with TRBJ2-3; D might be TRBD2 (6 bases). This CDR3 comprises 16 residues. Germline V gene sequence: CDR1 SGHRS, CDR2 YFSETQ. V lost 3 bases to trimming and J lost 2 bases, with 16 bases between them. CDR3 coding DNA: TGCGCCAGCAGCTCTACTAGCAGCGCCCACACAGATACGCAGTATTTT. Encoded protein: CASSSTSSAHTDTQYF.

The sample holds a few counts of this clonotype. V and J are TRBV20-1 and TRBJ2-7; no clear D gene. CDR1 and CDR2 from the germline V gene are DFQATT and SNEGSKA (reference sequence). The CDR3 has 11 amino acids. Deletions cut 5 bases from V and 4 bases from J, with 9 bases between. This chain's CDR3 is CSAQKGYEQYF. The DNA for the CDR3 is TGCAGTGCTCAAAAAGGGTACGAGCAGTACTTC.

V is TRBV7-2 and J is TRBJ1-2; D is unresolved. The CDR3 covers 14 residues. Trimming shortened V by 5 bases and J by 4 bases, and 14 bases separated the two germline ends. The germline V gene encodes CDR1 SGHTA and CDR2 FQGNSA. This chain's CDR3 is CASSPSGPGYGYTF. CDR3 bases: TGTGCCAGCAGCCCCAGCGGGCCGGGCTATGGCTACACCTTC.

This clonotype was observed a few times. The genes are TRBV7-2 and TRBJ2-5; maybe TRBD2 (7 bases). CDR3 size: 17 residues. CDR1 SGHTA and CDR2 FQGNSA come from the germline V gene. Trimming took 6 bases from V and 1 from J, leaving 21 bases between them. The CDR3 DNA reads TGTGCCAGCAGATCAGGGGACTACTACCCGTTCCAAGAGACCCAGTACTTC. Amino acid sequence: CASRSGDYYPFQETQYF.